Shown below are 28 T cell receptor beta chains from a single sample sequenced in a study of tumor and adjacent non-tumor tissue in lung cancer. RNA was extracted from bulk tissue without any cell sorting. TCRbeta libraries were built with three rounds of nested PCR, modified from ARM-PCR. TCRdb re-called the multiplex PCR reads with MiXCR, one entry per CDR3 protein. Here the sample spans 70,000 to 80,000 distinct CDR3 sequences, roughly 72% being singletons. Sequencing used lung tumor tissue. The receptors originated from a woman aged 40 to 50 with non-small cell lung cancer.

Details on this clonotype: No conserved phenylalanine or tryptophan ends this CDR3, so it is likely a read error. The J gene is TRBJ2-3, the V gene TRBV4-1, with D tentatively TRBD1 or TRBD2 (5 bases each). The CDR3 contains 14 residues. Germline V gene sequence: CDR1 MGHRA, CDR2 YSYEKL. Between the trimmed V and J ends, which lost 5 bases and 6 bases, there was a span of 15 bases. The CDR3 region is CASSNSWGRDTQYI. The CDR3 coding sequence is TGCGCCAGCAGCAATAGCTGGGGACGGGATACGCAGTATATT.

For this clonotype: This could be a read error, since a much larger clone is one nucleotide away. CDR3 nucleotide sequence: TGCAGTGCCGGACACGGTAACACTGAAGCTTTCTTT. Translating it yields CSAGHGNTEAFF. The rearrangement links TRBV20-1 to TRBJ1-1; D perhaps matches TRBD1 (5 bases). Germline V gives CDR1 DFQATT, CDR2 SNEGSKA (reference sequence). V was trimmed by 6 bases and J by 2 bases, leaving 10 bases between them. The CDR3 is made up of 12 amino acids.

As regards this clonotype: As the CDR3 is not closed by the conserved phenylalanine or tryptophan, this likely results from a read error. The rearrangement links TRBV11-2 to TRBJ2-1; the D gene is possibly TRBD2 (6 bases). The V gene's germline CDR1 is SGHAT and CDR2 FQNNGV. This CDR3 has 16 residues. The CDR3 nucleotides read TGTGCCAGTAGCAAGACACTAGCTGCACTGTACAATGATCAGTTCTAC. Amino acid sequence: CASSKTLAALYNDQFY.

This clonotype was detected a few times. A much larger clone sits a single nucleotide away, making a read error possible. CDR3 sequence: CASKRDRTLAEAFF. The CDR3 bases are TGTGCCAGCAAAAGAGATCGGACTTTAGCTGAAGCTTTCTTT. V and J are TRBV6-5 and TRBJ1-1, with D uncertain. The germline V gene has CDR1 MNHEY and CDR2 SVGAGI. The CDR3 length is 14 residues. Trimming left V 7 bases short and J 6 bases short, with 18 bases between.

This clonotype came up many times. This chain links TRBV5-1 with TRBJ2-6, with 9 bases that match TRBD2. CDR1 is SGHRS and CDR2 is YFSETQ in the germline V gene. V gave up 4 bases and J gave up 2 bases; unmatched junction bases: 10. This CDR3 is built from 18 residues. This CDR3 is CASSPQGTSTTGANVLTF. DNA for the CDR3: TGCGCCAGCAGCCCCCAGGGGACTAGCACTACTGGGGCCAACGTCCTGACTTTC.

Points on this clonotype: The junction shows a germline mismatch at one end, possibly a read error. The rearrangement joins TRBV11-2 to TRBJ1-1; D remains unclear. This CDR3 is built from 13 residues. The germline gives CDR1 SGHAT, CDR2 FQNNGV. Here the CDR3 reads CASSLTLNTEASF. CDR3 nucleotide sequence: TGTGCCAGCAGTCTAACACTGAACACTGAAGCTTCCTTT.

Worth noting for this clonotype: Since a much larger clone is just one base distant, this may be a read error. CDR3 loop: CASSVYRDSYEQYF. The CDR3 nucleotides read TGTGCCAGCAGCGTTTACCGGGACAGCTACGAGCAGTACTTC. The J gene is TRBJ2-7, the V gene TRBV5-5, with TRBD1 matching 7 bases. CDR1 is SGHKS and CDR2 is YYEKEE in the germline V gene (reference sequence). The CDR3 runs 14 residues. With 4 bases clipped from V and 3 bases from J, the junction kept 7 bases outside the gene matches.

Remarks on this clonotype: The junction does not match germline at one end; this may be a read error. The chain links TRBV4-2 to TRBJ1-1; 7 nucleotides match TRBD1. CDR1 is LGHNA and CDR2 is YNFKEQ in the germline V gene. This CDR3 is 12 amino acids long. The CDR3 nucleotides read TGTGCCGGCAGTCCGACAGGGTGGGAAGCTTTATTT. As protein: CAGSPTGWEALF.

To note about this clonotype: A much larger clone lies a single base off, so this may be a read error. This rearrangement joins TRBV5-5 to TRBJ2-1; D is perhaps TRBD2 (5 bases). The CDR3 runs 15 residues. CDR1 SGHKS and CDR2 YYEKEE come from the germline V gene (reference sequence). DNA for the CDR3: TGTACCAGCAGCTTTACCGGGGTATCCAACAATGAGCAGTTCTTC. Translated: CTSSFTGVSNNEQFF.

As to this clonotype: Sequence at one end of the junction differs from germline and may be a read error. V and J are TRBV6-5 and TRBJ2-5; D is unresolved. The germline gives CDR1 MNHEY, CDR2 SVGAGI. The CDR3 sequence is 14 residues long. CDR3 in DNA: TGTGCCTGCAGTTACTTGGGTGAACAAGAGATCCAGTACTTC. As protein: CACSYLGEQEIQYF.

About this clonotype: Because it lacks the conserved phenylalanine or tryptophan at the end, this CDR3 is likely a read error. The CDR3 sequence: CLSSLGGTTGELFI. CDR3 DNA sequence: TGTCTCAGCAGCTTAGGGGGGACCACCGGGGAGCTGTTTATT. This chain uses TRBV7-9 with TRBJ2-2; D could derive from TRBD1 or TRBD2 (6 bases each). Germline V lookup: CDR1 SEHNR, CDR2 FQNEAQ (reference sequence). CDR3 size: 14 residues.

This clonotype was seen a handful of times. V usage is TRBV28 and J usage is TRBJ2-1, with no clear D. V gave up 6 bases and J gave up 5 bases, with 11 bases separating them. From germline, CDR1 is MDHEN and CDR2 SYDVKM. The CDR3 extends over 13 amino acids. DNA for the CDR3: TGTGCCAGCAGGTCCCACGGTGACAATGAGCAGTTCTTC. This translates into CASRSHGDNEQFF. Complete variable domain (other parts from reference TRBV28 and TRBJ2-1): DVKVTQSSRYLVKRTGEKVFLECVQDMDHENMFWYRQDPGLGLRLIYFSYDVKMKEKGDIPEGYSVSREKKERFSLILESASTNQTSMYLCASRSHGDNEQFFGPGTRLTVL.

On this clonotype: An end of the junction differs from the germline gene, which may be a read error. The chain links TRBV28 to TRBJ1-4; 7 nucleotides align to TRBD1. Germline CDR1 reads MDHEN; CDR2 reads SYDVKM. The CDR3 length is 16 residues. The CDR3 DNA sequence: TGTGCCAGCAGACGACAGGGAATATCGGCGGAGGAAAAACAGTTTTTT. Its protein is CASRRQGISAEEKQFF.

On this clonotype itself: Without the conserved terminal phenylalanine or tryptophan, this CDR3 likely stems from a read error. The chain recombines TRBV6-6 with TRBJ1-1, with a possible D match to TRBD1 (5 bases). The CDR3 totals 13 residues. Germline values: CDR1 MNHNY, CDR2 SVGAGI (reference sequence). This chain's CDR3 is CTSRVTDNTEAFL. In nucleotides, the CDR3 is TGTACCAGCAGGGTAACAGATAACACTGAAGCTTTCTTA.

This clonotype was counted once. A much larger clone differs by one base, so this may be a read error. The chain employs TRBV30 and TRBJ1-5; D ambiguous. TRBJ2-3 explains the end of the DNA better; the J call may be wrong. The CDR3 runs to 14 residues. CDR1 is GTSNPN and CDR2 is SVGIG in the germline V gene (reference sequence). The CDR3 nucleotides read TGTGCCTGGAGAGGTCCACTGTACAATCAGCCCCAGTATTTT. It specifies CAWRGPLYNQPQYF.

About this clonotype itself: A read error may account for a junction end that differs from germline. CDR3 DNA: TGTGCCTACTACAGGGAGTACAAAGAGCAGTTCTTC. This translates into CAYYREYKEQFF. This chain uses TRBV30 with TRBJ2-1, with D possibly matching TRBD1 (6 bases). CDR1 is GTSNPN, CDR2 SVGIG, per germline (reference sequence). The CDR3 runs 12 residues.

As for this clonotype: Germline is not matched at one junction end, which may reflect a read error. The chain combines TRBV14 with TRBJ1-1; no reliable D call. This CDR3 has 13 amino acids. Germline V CDR1 and CDR2: SGHDN, FVKESK. CDR3 amino acids: CASSLMLNTESFF. The CDR3 DNA reads as TGTGCCAGCAGCCTCATGTTGAACACTGAATCTTTCTTC.

About this clonotype: One end of the junction does not line up with germline, which may come from a read error. The chain couples TRBV6-5 to TRBJ1-3; 10 nucleotides match TRBD1. Germline assignment: CDR1 MNHEY and CDR2 SVGAGI. The CDR3 is made up of 15 amino acids. The CDR3 DNA sequence: TGTGCCAGCAGTAGCGACAGGGGGCGGCGGAACACCATGTATTTT. It translates to CASSSDRGRRNTMYF.

In regard to this clonotype: One end of the junction fails to match germline, which may point to a read error. This rearrangement joins TRBV11-1 to TRBJ2-3; the D gene is possibly TRBD2 (5 bases). This CDR3 has 15 residues. CDR1 SGHAT and CDR2 FQDESV come from the germline V gene (reference sequence). The CDR3 coding sequence is TGTGACAGCAGCCGTCTGTCGGGAAACACAGATACGCGGTATTTT. This sequence encodes CDSSRLSGNTDTRYF. Filled out from reference TRBV11-1 and TRBJ2-3, the complete variable domain reads EAEVAQSPRYKITEKSQAVAFWCDPISGHATLYWYRQILGQGPELLVQFQDESVVDDSQLPKDRFSAERLKGVDSTLKIQPAELGDSAMYLCDSSRLSGNTDTRYFGPGTRLTVL.

This clonotype was detected many times. Just one base apart from a much larger clone, this may be a read error. J is TRBJ2-3 and V is TRBV6-2 or TRBV6-3; a weak D match, TRBD2 (5 bases). The V gene's germline CDR1 is MNHEY and CDR2 SVGEGT. V lost 7 bases and J lost 6, with 20 bases in between. The CDR3 length is 15 residues. The DNA for the CDR3 is TGTGCCAGCACAGATAGGGCTCGGAGCGGCGATACGCAGTATTTT. Translated, it gives CASTDRARSGDTQYF.

V usage is TRBV28 and J usage is TRBJ2-5; D may be TRBD1 (6 bases). Trimming took 7 bases from V and 5 from J, leaving 20 bases between them. The CDR3 runs to 15 residues. Germline CDR1 reads MDHEN; CDR2 reads SYDVKM. The CDR3 region is CASNDRLAGAETQYF. The DNA of the CDR3 is TGTGCCAGCAACGATAGACTGGCAGGGGCGGAGACCCAGTACTTC.

On this clonotype itself: This may come from a read error, since a much larger clone is one base off. The V call is TRBV20-1, the J call TRBJ2-1, with 12 bases that match TRBD2. Unmatched junction bases numbered 13, after V lost 3 bases and J lost 4 bases. The CDR3 has 18 residues. Germline values: CDR1 DFQATT, CDR2 SNEGSKA (reference sequence). CDR3 residues: CSARILAGGWGGYNEQFF. The CDR3 nucleotides read TGCAGTGCTAGGATACTAGCGGGAGGATGGGGAGGGTACAATGAGCAGTTCTTC.

This clonotype was picked up one time. A much larger clone is a single base away; this may be a read error. The missing conserved phenylalanine or tryptophan at the end of this CDR3 makes a read error likely. This chain connects TRBV20-1 to TRBJ2-1, with TRBD1 matching over 9 bases. The CDR3 spans 16 residues. Per the germline V gene, CDR1 is DFQATT and CDR2 is SNEGSKA (reference sequence). V trimming: 5 bases; J trimming: 4 bases; junction bases outside the gene matches: 12. The CDR3 protein is CSAGALQGAAYNEQFL. The CDR3 region has the DNA TGCAGTGCTGGGGCCTTACAGGGGGCCGCATACAATGAGCAGTTCTTA.

This clonotype was picked up many times. The chain carries TRBV13 and TRBJ2-7; tentatively, D is TRBD1 (7 bases). Germline-derived CDR1 and CDR2 are PRHDT and FYEKMQ (reference sequence). The V end lost 2 bases, the J end lost 0 bases, and 11 bases lay between the germline ends. There are 15 residues in the CDR3. CDR3 region: CASSLRQGLSYEQYF. The DNA of the CDR3 is TGTGCCAGCAGCTTAAGACAGGGACTCTCCTACGAGCAGTACTTC.

To note about this clonotype: A much bigger clone sits one base away, suggesting this may be a read error. V and J are TRBV5-1 and TRBJ1-6; TRBD1 might be the D (6 bases). This CDR3 has 15 amino acids. Germline V CDR1 and CDR2: SGHRS, YFSETQ. The CDR3 reads CSSSFYTGSVSPLHF. CDR3 bases: TGCTCCAGCAGCTTTTATACAGGGAGCGTATCACCCCTCCACTTT.

J is TRBJ2-3 and V is TRBV12-3 or TRBV12-4; D possibly corresponds to TRBD2 (5 bases). Trimming pared 6 bases from V and 10 bases from J, leaving 14 bases between. The CDR3 contains 12 residues. CDR3 DNA: TGTGCCAGCAGACGGGATATTAGGCCGCAGTATTTT. Translation gives CASRRDIRPQYF.

This clonotype was recorded a few times. A much larger clone sits a single nucleotide away, making a read error possible. The chain has TRBV12-3 or TRBV12-4 and TRBJ2-3; D gene unclear. This CDR3 is built from 14 residues. The CDR3: CVSSFPAGTDTQYF. The CDR3 DNA reads TGTGTCAGCAGTTTTCCGGCGGGCACAGATACGCAGTATTTT.

This clonotype was seen more than once but under ten times. This may be a read error: a much more frequent sequence differs by one nucleotide. The J gene is TRBJ2-1, the V gene TRBV24-1; 10 bases line up with TRBD1. This CDR3 is 14 amino acids long. CDR1 KGHDR and CDR2 SFDVKD come from the germline V gene. Trimming at V came to 6 bases and at J to 7 bases, leaving 5 bases not matched to a gene. Here the CDR3 DNA reads TGTGCCACCAGTAAGGGACAGGGGTGGAATGAGCAGTTCTTC. Translation gives CATSKGQGWNEQFF.